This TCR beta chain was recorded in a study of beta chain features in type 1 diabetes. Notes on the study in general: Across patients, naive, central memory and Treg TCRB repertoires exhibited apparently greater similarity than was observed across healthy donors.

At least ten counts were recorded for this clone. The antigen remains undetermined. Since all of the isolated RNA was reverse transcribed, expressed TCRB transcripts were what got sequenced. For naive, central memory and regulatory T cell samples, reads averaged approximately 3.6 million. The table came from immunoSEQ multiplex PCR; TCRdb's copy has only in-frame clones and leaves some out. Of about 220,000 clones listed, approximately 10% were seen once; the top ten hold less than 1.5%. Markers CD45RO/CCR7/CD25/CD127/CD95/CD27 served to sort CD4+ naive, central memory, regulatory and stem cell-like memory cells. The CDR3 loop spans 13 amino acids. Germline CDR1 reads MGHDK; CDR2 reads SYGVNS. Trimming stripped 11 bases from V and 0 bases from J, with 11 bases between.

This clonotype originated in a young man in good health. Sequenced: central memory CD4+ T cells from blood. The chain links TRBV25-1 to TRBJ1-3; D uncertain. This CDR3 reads CAARHGSGNTIYF. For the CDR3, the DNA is TGTGCCGCTAGACACGGCTCTGGAAACACCATATATTTT.